This T cell receptor beta chain was captured in a study of OX40 agonist ivuxolimab in advanced cancers. Assay used: immunoSEQ multiplex PCR; TCRdb lists only in-frame clones, some missing. The sample holds about 19,000 clones; around 69% are singletons and the top ten take approximately 19%. CDR1 is SGHTA, CDR2 FQGTGA, per germline. This CDR3 comprises 13 residues. The germline V and J ends were trimmed by 5 bases and 5 bases, with 13 bases remaining between them. Overall study results and limits: Antigen specificity was not determined for the expanded peripheral T cells.

Patients were ineligible given autoimmune disease history or systemic immunosuppression. Turning to this clone: Its antigen is undetermined.

The TCR sequence derives from an adult with an advanced solid tumor such as melanoma, head and neck, liver or kidney cancer. The chain uses TRBV7-3 and TRBJ2-7; D not resolved. This specimen consisted of CD4+ or CD8+ T cells sorted from blood, obtained in a trial of the OX40 agonist ivuxolimab. The CDR3 loop is CASSPPNRHEQYF. The CDR3 DNA reads TGTGCCAGCAGCCCACCAAATCGTCACGAGCAGTACTTC.